Here is one TCR beta chain with its context. Its target is unknown. Time point here: patch test 1, 2 weeks after DPC sensitization. Treatment denoted: therapeutic diphenylcyclopropenone sensitization with weekly scalp DPC. The germline gives CDR1 SQVTM, CDR2 ANQGSEA. V was clipped by 0 bases and J by 7 bases, with 10 bases between them. This CDR3 region has 13 residues. The data were taken from a study of human T cells and chemical hapten exposure. Across the study: Upper back patch tests used 0.01% DPC, scored after 6 days. Study-level findings and limits: Higher patch test scores went with higher counts of PT1 expanded TCRs.

TCRdb re-called the RACE reads with MiXCR, one entry per CDR3 protein. The sample yields around 380,000 distinct CDR3 sequences, about 4.4% seen once. The receptor was isolated from a woman in her forties or fifties with alopecia areata. Some clones in this sample may be carry-over from other donors' samples. The V gene is TRBV29-1, the J gene TRBJ2-1; D tentatively fits TRBD1 or TRBD2 (5 bases each). The sequenced sample was whole blood, obtained in connection with sensitization to the hapten diphenylcyclopropenone (DPC). CDR3 sequence reads: CSVEDQWGNEQFF. The CDR3 DNA is TGCAGCGTTGAAGATCAATGGGGGAATGAGCAGTTCTTC.